This T cell receptor beta chain was captured by sequencing in a study of response to subunit inactivated influenza vaccine. Study findings and constraints: Seasonal influenza vaccination, on each occasion, was suggested by the authors to recruit few new T cells.

Concerning this clonotype itself: The antigen is not known.

TCRdb reanalysed the RT-PCR reads using MiXCR and keeps one entry per CDR3 protein. The sample includes 300,000 to 350,000 distinct CDR3 sequences, about 20% of them seen just once. The V gene's germline CDR1 is SGHKS and CDR2 YYEKEE (reference sequence). This CDR3 contains 17 residues. The V segment lost 0 bases and the J segment 5 bases; nucleotides outside the gene matches: 13. This clonotype was sampled from a man aged 50 to 75 who received an inactivated influenza vaccine. The sequencing here drew on PBMCs from blood, taken approximately 22 months after vaccination. The chain links TRBV5-5 to TRBJ2-5; TRBD2 matches at 7 bases. CDR3 region: CASSLDFPRLASETQYF. The CDR3 nucleotides read TGTGCCAGCAGCTTGGATTTCCCGAGACTAGCATCGGAGACCCAGTACTTC. The whole variable domain, filled in from reference TRBV5-5 and TRBJ2-5, reads DAGVTQSPTHLIKTRGQQVTLRCSPISGHKSVSWYQQVLGQGPQFIFQYYEKEERGRGNFPDRFSARQFPNYSSELNVNALLLGDSALYLCASSLDFPRLASETQYFGPGTRLLVL.